This TCR beta chain came from a study of identical twins. This CDR3 has 14 amino acids. With 3 bases removed from V and 10 bases from J, the gap between germline ends came to 16 bases. In germline, CDR1 is MGHDK, CDR2 SYGVNS. After template switching added a universal primer site, the resulting cDNA carried unique molecular identifiers. Each CDR3 protein is one row after TCRdb ran MiXCR on the 5' RACE reads. The data show hundreds of thousands of distinct CDR3 sequences, around 20% seen once. This clonotype was seen a handful of times. These data also formed part of another study, on T cells expressing NK-cell markers. That publication notes: Dominance of the CD3+CD56-NKG2C+ fraction by these clonotypes also held in several donors. Evidence did not settle whether expanded NKG2C+ T cell clones targeted HCMV.

Material: PBMCs. The V gene is TRBV25-1, the J gene TRBJ2-1; D might be TRBD2 (6 bases). The sequence was collected from a woman aged 18-35 years in good health. The CDR3 loop is CASSDRSGRLEQFF. CDR3 nucleotides: TGTGCCAGCAGTGATCGGTCGGGGAGGTTGGAGCAGTTCTTC.